The following is a T cell receptor (beta chain) sequence with its context. This sample stems from a study of blood T cell repertoires in COVID-19. Overall study: Samples came from the United States, Italy and Spain, spanning acute and convalescent COVID-19. From T cells, B-cell-depleted T cells, or PBMCs came the material, which was cDNA or gDNA.

Source study methods: Quantification of nucleated cells was approximated via reference gene primer amplification. Here immunoSEQ multiplex PCR was the method, and the copy in TCRdb shows in-frame clones only, minus some. For V, J and clone size, that table is used; D and trimming come from the DNA. Among around 110,000 clones listed, 75% to 90% were seen once. The ends were cut back, 5 bases at V and 7 bases at J, with 17 bases in the middle. This CDR3 contains 15 residues. The V gene's germline CDR1 is SGHTA and CDR2 FQGNSA. The rearrangement uses TRBV7-2 and TRBJ1-4, with a weak D call TRBD1 (6 bases). Sequenced material: peripheral blood. The clonotype originates from a man aged 35-49 years with acute or convalescent COVID-19. CDR3 protein: CASSPGGGVGEKLFF. The CDR3, as DNA: TGTGCCAGCAGCCCTGGGGGGGGCGTTGGTGAAAAACTGTTTTTT. Using reference TRBV7-2 and TRBJ1-4 for the parts outside the CDR3, the full variable domain is GAGVSQSPSNKVTEKGKDVELRCDPISGHTALYWYRQSLGQGLEFLIYFQGNSAPDKSGLPSDRFSAERTGGSVSTLTIQRTQQEDSAVYLCASSPGGGVGEKLFFGSGTQLSVL.